Following are 20 T cell receptor beta chains from one sample sequenced in a study of neoadjuvant anti-PD-1 for oral cavity cancer. Documented time point: after neoadjuvant nivolumab, at surgical resection. Clones were sequenced by immunoSEQ multiplex PCR, and TCRdb holds only the in-frame ones, with some missing. Altogether 23,000 or so clones are present, more than 20% being singletons, with the ten largest covering more than 15%. The starting material was tumor tissue, obtained after nivolumab (anti-PD-1) treatment. These receptor sequences come from a person aged 40 to 85 with oral cavity squamous cell carcinoma.

The chain has TRBV30 and TRBJ1-1, with D unclear. The CDR3 loop spans 13 amino acids. The germline gives CDR1 GTSNPN, CDR2 SVGIG (reference sequence). Trimming took off 2 bases at V and 5 bases at J, with 12 bases between the two ends. CDR3 bases: TGTGCCTGGAGTTCCTCCCTGGGGACTGAAGCTTTCTTT. As protein: CAWSSSLGTEAFF.

This clone has a handful of counts. As DNA, the CDR3 is TGTGCCAGTAGTATCGGGGCTAGCGGGGGCCCTCTCTCCTACGAGCAGTACTTC. Translated, it gives CASSIGASGGPLSYEQYF. The genes are TRBV19 and TRBJ2-7, with 10 nucleotides matching TRBD2. Per the germline V gene, CDR1 is LNHDA and CDR2 is SQIVND (reference sequence). The V and J ends lost 3 bases and 0 bases, in that order; junction bases with no gene match: 11. There are 18 residues in the CDR3.

This clone has a count of ten or more. As DNA, the CDR3 is TGTGCTAGTGGTTTGGTCACATCTTCACCCCTCCACTTT. Protein product: CASGLVTSSPLHF. V gene TRBV12-5 combines with J gene TRBJ1-6; D gene unclear. Germline lookup yields CDR1 LGHNT and CDR2 FRNRAP. This CDR3 is 13 amino acids long. V was cut by 0 bases and J by 9 bases, with 6 bases left in between.

This clone was seen only a few times. This chain joins TRBV27 and TRBJ2-7; D is unclear. The germline V gene has CDR1 MNHEY and CDR2 SMNVEV (reference sequence). The CDR3 runs to 15 residues. Trimming removed 3 bases from V and 5 bases from J, with 17 bases in between. CDR3 DNA sequence: TGTGCCAGCAGTTTTGGCACTGGAACGCGAGACGAGCAGTACTTC. It specifies CASSFGTGTRDEQYF.

The chain employs TRBV5-1 and TRBJ1-2; D is perhaps TRBD1 (6 bases). V lost 1 base and J lost 4, with 14 bases in between. Germline CDR1 and CDR2: SGHRS and YFSETQ. CDR3 length: 15 amino acids. Here the CDR3 DNA reads TGCGCCAGCAGCTTGCTCCACCGGGACATCTATGGCTACACCTTC. Translated: CASSLLHRDIYGYTF.

The J gene is TRBJ2-3, the V gene TRBV11-2; D ambiguous. Trimming shortened V by 5 bases and J by 0 bases, and 15 bases separated the two germline ends. The CDR3 sequence is 16 residues long. Germline CDR1 is SGHAT and CDR2 is FQNNGV. This CDR3 is CASSHPDGASTDTQYF. The CDR3 DNA reads as TGTGCCAGCAGCCACCCCGATGGAGCGAGCACAGATACGCAGTATTTT.

This clone came up a few times. This chain links TRBV20-1 with TRBJ1-5; D is unclear. There are 11 residues in the CDR3. CDR1 DFQATT and CDR2 SNEGSKA come from the germline V gene (reference sequence). V was shortened by 0 bases and J by 11 bases, with 8 bases between the two germline ends. CDR3: CSARDRRAQHF. The CDR3 nucleotides are TGCAGTGCTAGAGATCGAAGGGCCCAGCATTTT.

V and J are TRBV13 and TRBJ2-1, with D possibly TRBD2 on 6 matching bases. Trimming took off 4 bases at V and 10 bases at J, with 20 bases between the two ends. CDR1 is PRHDT, CDR2 FYEKMQ, per germline (reference sequence). The CDR3 extends over 15 amino acids. The CDR3 protein is CASSSTSTGVLEQFF. As DNA, the CDR3 is TGTGCCAGCAGCTCCACTTCCACGGGGGTGCTGGAGCAGTTCTTC.

The chain couples TRBV27 to TRBJ1-4; D unresolved. Trimming took off 3 bases at V and 3 bases at J, with 8 bases between the two ends. The germline V gene encodes CDR1 MNHEY and CDR2 SMNVEV (reference sequence). This CDR3 spans 14 amino acids. The CDR3 DNA reads TGTGCCAGCAGTTTTGGCAGACCTAATGAAAAACTGTTTTTT. Its protein product is CASSFGRPNEKLFF.

This clone showed up just a few times. This chain joins TRBV4-1 and TRBJ2-1; possible D gene TRBD2, 5 bases. The CDR3 is 16 residues long. CDR1 MGHRA and CDR2 YSYEKL come from the germline V gene. Trimming left V 4 bases short and J 1 base short, with 14 bases between. The CDR3 loop reads CASSPNPGWSYNEQFF. DNA of the CDR3: TGCGCCAGCAGCCCTAATCCGGGGTGGTCCTACAATGAGCAGTTCTTC.

This clone showed up just a few times. The V and J genes are TRBV5-1 and TRBJ2-7; 10 bases match TRBD1. This CDR3 contains 13 residues. Trimming removed 6 bases from V and 6 bases from J; junction bases left unmatched: 6. Germline CDR1 is SGHRS and CDR2 is YFSETQ. CDR3 amino acids: CASTSRDRGEQYF. The CDR3 DNA follows: TGCGCCAGCACCTCCCGGGACAGGGGCGAGCAGTACTTC. Using reference TRBV5-1 and TRBJ2-7 for the parts outside the CDR3, the full variable domain is KAGVTQTPRYLIKTRGQQVTLSCSPISGHRSVSWYQQTPGQGLQFLFEYFSETQRNKGNFPGRFSGRQFSNSRSEMNVSTLELGDSALYLCASTSRDRGEQYFGPGTRLTVT.

The table lists this clone with a few counts. The V call is TRBV10-3, the J call TRBJ1-1; a possible D gene is TRBD1 (6 bases). The V and J ends lost 2 bases and 8 bases respectively, with 9 bases between them. CDR3 length: 12 amino acids. In germline, CDR1 is ENHRY, CDR2 SYGVKD. CDR3 in DNA: TGTGCCATCAGTGAGACACAGGGAGAAGCTTTCTTT. Its protein is CAISETQGEAFF.

V gene TRBV11-2 combines with J gene TRBJ2-7, with D perhaps TRBD1 (5 bases). The CDR3 sequence is 15 residues long. Between the trimmed V and J ends, which lost 4 bases and 2 bases, there was a span of 15 bases. CDR1 and CDR2 from the germline V gene are SGHAT and FQNNGV. Written as DNA, the CDR3 is TGTGCCAGCAGCTCCGACAGTTTACTGCCCTACGAGCAGTACTTC. Its translation is CASSSDSLLPYEQYF.

This chain uses TRBV6-1 with TRBJ2-3; D unresolved. CDR1 and CDR2 (germline): MNHNS, SASEGT. The V end lost 4 bases, the J end lost 1 base, and 12 bases lay between the germline ends. The length of the CDR3 is 15 residues. The CDR3 bases are TGTGCCAGCAGTGGTTACTTTCGTGGCACAGATACGCAGTATTTT. This sequence encodes CASSGYFRGTDTQYF.

This sequence joins TRBV10-3 and TRBJ2-5, with 9 bases identical to TRBD1. CDR3 length: 14 amino acids. The V gene's germline CDR1 is ENHRY and CDR2 SYGVKD. Losses at the gene ends were 2 bases for V and 4 bases for J; bases not matched to a gene: 2. Here the CDR3 reads CAISEGTGRETQYF. The CDR3 DNA reads TGTGCCATCAGTGAGGGGACAGGGAGAGAGACCCAGTACTTC.

This clone occurred a few times. V and J are TRBV5-4 and TRBJ1-5, with a possible D match to TRBD1 (5 bases). CDR3 length: 13 residues. The germline V gene has CDR1 SGHNT and CDR2 YYREEE (reference sequence). Deletions cut 0 bases from V and 4 bases from J, with 5 bases between. The CDR3 spells CASSLDRNQPQHF. The CDR3, as DNA: TGTGCCAGCAGCTTGGACAGGAATCAGCCCCAGCATTTT.

The J gene is TRBJ1-2, the V gene TRBV5-1; 10 bases fit TRBD1. The CDR3 is 14 amino acids. Losses at the gene ends were 5 bases for V and 8 bases for J; bases not matched to a gene: 9. Germline CDR1 reads SGHRS; CDR2 reads YFSETQ. The CDR3: CASRFTGTGVGYTF. The CDR3 DNA is TGCGCCAGCAGATTTACCGGGACAGGGGTCGGCTACACCTTC.

The V gene is TRBV5-8, the J gene TRBJ1-1; D may be TRBD1 (6 bases). This CDR3 contains 14 residues. Germline assignment: CDR1 SGHTS and CDR2 YDEGEE. V lost 3 bases, J lost 4 bases, and 13 bases lay in between. The CDR3 sequence: CASSYLTGRTEAFF. The CDR3 DNA reads TGTGCCAGCAGCTACCTTACAGGGCGCACTGAAGCTTTCTTT.

This clone is classed as medium-sized. V and J are TRBV9 and TRBJ2-1, with D perhaps TRBD2 (6 bases). The CDR3 totals 16 residues. CDR1 and CDR2 from the germline V gene are SGDLS and YYNGEE. Trimming shortened V by 5 bases and J by 0 bases, and 15 bases separated the two germline ends. CDR3 sequence: CASSRDFQSSYNEQFF. Here the CDR3 DNA reads TGTGCCAGCAGTAGGGACTTCCAGAGCTCCTACAATGAGCAGTTCTTC.

A few counts support this clone. This chain links TRBV30 with TRBJ1-6, with TRBD1 identical over 7 bases. The trim removed 3 bases at V and 10 bases at J, leaving 0 bases unmatched. Germline V gene data show CDR1 as GTSNPN and CDR2 as SVGIG (reference sequence). The CDR3 sequence is 11 residues long. CDR3 nucleotide sequence: TGTGCCTGGAGGACAGGGTCACCCCTCCACTTT. As protein: CAWRTGSPLHF.